There are many counts of the clone carrying this T cell receptor beta chain. Its cognate antigen is unknown. The read comes to an end 3 residues before the CDR3 does, leaving the germline J gene to fill in the end. The data were taken from a study of T cell clonality in common variable immunodeficiency. Most patients and controls had Caucasian heritage. This table comes from immunoSEQ multiplex PCR, and its TCRdb copy is limited to in-frame clones, with some not included. The sample is made up of some 40,000 clones, none counted only once. The CDR3 length is 17 residues. Germline V gene data show CDR1 as MNHEY and CDR2 as SMNVEV (reference sequence). V lost 0 bases and J 0 bases, leaving 12 bases between the germline ends. Study-wide findings and caveats: Common variable immunodeficiency TCR beta sequences reportedly had fewer deletions and N-nucleotide insertions. T cell subpopulation sequencing would be needed to explain CVID clonality. CVID subjects showed higher TCRbeta clonality than healthy controls.

The chain couples TRBV27 to TRBJ2-1; D is unresolved. Sequenced: peripheral blood mononuclear cells. The receptor was derived from a person aged 18-70 years in good health. Here the CDR3 reads CASSLSSLRSSYNEQFF. Incomplete CDR3 DNA: TGTGCCAGCAGTTTATCGTCCCTGCGGAGCTCCTACAATGAG.